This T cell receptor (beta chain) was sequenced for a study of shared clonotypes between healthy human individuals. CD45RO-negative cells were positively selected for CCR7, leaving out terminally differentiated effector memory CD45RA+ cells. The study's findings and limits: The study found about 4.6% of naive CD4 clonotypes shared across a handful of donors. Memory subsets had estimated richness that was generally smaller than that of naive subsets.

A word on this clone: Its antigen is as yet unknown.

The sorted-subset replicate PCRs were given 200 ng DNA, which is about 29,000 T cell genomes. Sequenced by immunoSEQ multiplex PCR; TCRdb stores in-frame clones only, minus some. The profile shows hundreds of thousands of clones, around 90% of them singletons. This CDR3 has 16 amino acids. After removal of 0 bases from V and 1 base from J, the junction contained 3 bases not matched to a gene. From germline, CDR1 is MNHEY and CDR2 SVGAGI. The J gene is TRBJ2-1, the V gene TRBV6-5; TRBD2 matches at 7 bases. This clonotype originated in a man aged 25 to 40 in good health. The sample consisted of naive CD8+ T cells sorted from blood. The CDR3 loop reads CASSYSVGGSYNEQFF. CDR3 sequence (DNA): TGTGCCAGCAGTTACTCTGTGGGAGGGTCCTACAATGAGCAGTTCTTC.